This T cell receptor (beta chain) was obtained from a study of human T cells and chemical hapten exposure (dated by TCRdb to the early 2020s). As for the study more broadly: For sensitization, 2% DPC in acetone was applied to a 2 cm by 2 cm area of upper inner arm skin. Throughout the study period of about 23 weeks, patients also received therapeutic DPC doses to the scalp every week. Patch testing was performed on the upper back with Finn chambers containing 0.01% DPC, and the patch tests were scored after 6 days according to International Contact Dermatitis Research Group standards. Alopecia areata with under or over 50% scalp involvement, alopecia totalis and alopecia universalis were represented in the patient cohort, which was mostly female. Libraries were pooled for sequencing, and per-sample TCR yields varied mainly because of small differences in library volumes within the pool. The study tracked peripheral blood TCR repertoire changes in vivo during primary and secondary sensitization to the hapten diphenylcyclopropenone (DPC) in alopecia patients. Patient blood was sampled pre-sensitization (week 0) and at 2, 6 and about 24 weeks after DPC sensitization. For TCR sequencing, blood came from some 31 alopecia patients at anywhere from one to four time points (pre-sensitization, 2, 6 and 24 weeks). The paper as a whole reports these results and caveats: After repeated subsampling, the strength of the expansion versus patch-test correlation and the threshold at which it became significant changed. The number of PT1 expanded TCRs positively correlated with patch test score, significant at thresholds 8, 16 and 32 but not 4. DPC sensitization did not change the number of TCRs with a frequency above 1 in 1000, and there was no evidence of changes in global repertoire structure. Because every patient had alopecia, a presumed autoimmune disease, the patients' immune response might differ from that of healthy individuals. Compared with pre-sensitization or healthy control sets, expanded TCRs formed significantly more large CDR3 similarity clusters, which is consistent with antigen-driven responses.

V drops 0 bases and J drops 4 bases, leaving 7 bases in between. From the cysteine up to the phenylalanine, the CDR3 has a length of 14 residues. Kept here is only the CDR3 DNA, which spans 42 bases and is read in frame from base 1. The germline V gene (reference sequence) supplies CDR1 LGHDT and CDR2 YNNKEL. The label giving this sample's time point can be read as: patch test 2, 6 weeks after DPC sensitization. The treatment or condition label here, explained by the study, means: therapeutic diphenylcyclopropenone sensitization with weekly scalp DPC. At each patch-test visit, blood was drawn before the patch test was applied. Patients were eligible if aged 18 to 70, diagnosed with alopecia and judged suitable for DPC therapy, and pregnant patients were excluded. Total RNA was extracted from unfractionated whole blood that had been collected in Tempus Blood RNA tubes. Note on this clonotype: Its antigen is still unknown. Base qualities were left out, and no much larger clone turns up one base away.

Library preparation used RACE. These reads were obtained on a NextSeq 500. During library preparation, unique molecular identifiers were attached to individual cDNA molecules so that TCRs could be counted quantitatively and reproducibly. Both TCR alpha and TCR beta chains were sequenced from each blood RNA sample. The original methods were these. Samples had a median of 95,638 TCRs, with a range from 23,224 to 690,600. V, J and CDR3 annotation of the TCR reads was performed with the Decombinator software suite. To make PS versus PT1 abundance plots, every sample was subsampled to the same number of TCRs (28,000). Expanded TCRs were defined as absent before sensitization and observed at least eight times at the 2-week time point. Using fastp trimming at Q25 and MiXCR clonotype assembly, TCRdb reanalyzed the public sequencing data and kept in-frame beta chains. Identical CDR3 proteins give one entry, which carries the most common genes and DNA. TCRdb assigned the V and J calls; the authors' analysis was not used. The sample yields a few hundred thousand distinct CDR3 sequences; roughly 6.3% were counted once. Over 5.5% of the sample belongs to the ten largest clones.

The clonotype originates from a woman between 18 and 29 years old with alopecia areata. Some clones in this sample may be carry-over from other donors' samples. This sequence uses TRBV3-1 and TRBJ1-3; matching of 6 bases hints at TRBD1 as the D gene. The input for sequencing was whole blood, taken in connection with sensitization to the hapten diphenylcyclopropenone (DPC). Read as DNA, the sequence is TGTGCCAGCAGCCAAGATCAGGGGGGAAACACCATATATTTT. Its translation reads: CASSQDQGGNTIYF.